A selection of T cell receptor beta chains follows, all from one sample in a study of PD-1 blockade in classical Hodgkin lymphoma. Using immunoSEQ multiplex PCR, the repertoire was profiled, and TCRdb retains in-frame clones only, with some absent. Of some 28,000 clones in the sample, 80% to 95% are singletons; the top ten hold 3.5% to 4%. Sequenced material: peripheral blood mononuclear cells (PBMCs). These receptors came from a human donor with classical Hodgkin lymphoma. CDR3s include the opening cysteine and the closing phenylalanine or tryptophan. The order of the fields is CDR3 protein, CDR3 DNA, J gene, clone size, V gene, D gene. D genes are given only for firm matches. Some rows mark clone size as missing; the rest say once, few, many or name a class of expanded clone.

CDR3: CASSTRLAGGPYEQYF
DNA: TGTGCCAGCAGTACTCGACTAGCGGGAGGGCCCTACGAGCAGTACTTC
J: TRBJ2-7
size: NA
V: TRBV27
D: TRBD2

CDR3: CASSSGLAGVTETQYF
DNA: TGTGCCAGCAGCTCTGGACTAGCGGGAGTTACAGAGACCCAGTACTTC
J: TRBJ2-5
size: NA
V: TRBV5-4
D: TRBD2

CDR3: CASSYRGVGSSLRGYTF
DNA: TGTGCCAGCAGCTACCGCGGAGTCGGCAGTTCCCTCAGGGGCTACACCTTC
J: TRBJ1-2
size: NA
V: TRBV5-6
D: NA

CDR3: CATSRDGYNEQFF
DNA: TGTGCCACCAGCAGAGATGGCTACAATGAGCAGTTCTTC
J: TRBJ2-1
size: NA
V: TRBV15
D: NA

CDR3: CASSSDRGFNEQFF
DNA: TGTGCCAGCAGCTCGGACAGGGGATTCAATGAGCAGTTCTTC
J: TRBJ2-1
size: NA
V: TRBV11-3
D: TRBD1

CDR3: CASSFNIGTVAGNPYEQYF
DNA: TGTGCCAGCAGTTTTAATATAGGGACAGTAGCTGGGAATCCCTACGAGCAGTACTTC
J: TRBJ2-7
size: NA
V: TRBV28
D: TRBD1

CDR3: CANSDSGTGANYGYTF
DNA: TGTGCCAACAGTGACTCCGGGACAGGGGCTAACTATGGCTACACCTTC
J: TRBJ1-2
size: NA
V: TRBV6-4
D: TRBD1

CDR3: CASSDHPSRVETQYF
DNA: TGTGCCAGCAGCGACCACCCCAGCAGGGTCGAGACCCAGTACTTC
J: TRBJ2-5
size: NA
V: TRBV11-2
D: NA

CDR3: CASSPPGTGELFF
DNA: TGTGCCAGCTCACCACCGGGGACCGGGGAGCTGTTTTTT
J: TRBJ2-2
size: NA
V: TRBV18
D: NA

CDR3: CASRRLLAGDSDTQYF
DNA: TGTGCCAGCAGGCGTCTACTAGCGGGAGATTCAGATACGCAGTATTTT
J: TRBJ2-3
size: NA
V: TRBV7-2
D: TRBD2

CDR3: CASSVEQGAHAGNTIYF
DNA: TGTGCCAGCAGCGTGGAACAGGGGGCCCATGCTGGAAACACCATATATTTT
J: TRBJ1-3
size: NA
V: TRBV9
D: TRBD1

CDR3: CASSGGTSSTDTQYF
DNA: TGTGCCAGCTCGGGGGGGACTTCTAGCACAGATACGCAGTATTTT
J: TRBJ2-3
size: NA
V: TRBV9
D: TRBD2

CDR3: CASSPLKTSGRAGDTQYF
DNA: TGTGCCAGCAGCCCCTTAAAGACTAGCGGGAGGGCCGGAGATACGCAGTATTTT
J: TRBJ2-3
size: NA
V: TRBV7-9
D: TRBD2

CDR3: CASSPEGDLNQPQHF
DNA: TGCGCCAGCAGCCCTGAGGGGGACCTCAATCAGCCCCAGCATTTT
J: TRBJ1-5
size: NA
V: TRBV5-1
D: NA

CDR3: CASSSALANTGELFF
DNA: TGTGCCAGCAGCTCGGCGCTTGCGAACACCGGGGAGCTGTTTTTT
J: TRBJ2-2
size: once
V: TRBV7-9
D: NA

CDR3: CASSRFGTDTQYF
DNA: TGTGCCAGCAGCAGATTCGGGACAGATACGCAGTATTTT
J: TRBJ2-3
size: once
V: TRBV11-2
D: NA

CDR3: CASSAGTTVSYNEQFF
DNA: TGTGCCAGCAGCGCCGGGACGACCGTATCCTACAATGAGCAGTTCTTC
J: TRBJ2-1
size: NA
V: TRBV5-4
D: NA

CDR3: CAVTGLLNTGELFF
DNA: TGTGCCGTTACGGGACTTTTAAATACCGGGGAGCTGTTTTTT
J: TRBJ2-2
size: NA
V: TRBV5-4
D: NA

CDR3: CASRPDGTRGSISYEQYF
DNA: TGTGCCAGCAGGCCCGATGGTACGCGGGGTTCAATAAGCTACGAGCAGTACTTC
J: TRBJ2-7
size: NA
V: TRBV7-9
D: NA

CDR3: CASRSQGAGQPQHF
DNA: TGTGCCAGCAGGTCACAGGGGGCGGGGCAGCCCCAGCATTTT
J: TRBJ1-5
size: NA
V: TRBV27
D: TRBD1

CDR3: CASSLTGGTEAFF
DNA: TGTGCCAGCAGTTTAACAGGGGGCACTGAAGCTTTCTTT
J: TRBJ1-1
size: NA
V: TRBV27
D: TRBD1

CDR3: CASSRSSTSGRANTGELFF
DNA: TGCGCCAGCAGCCGCTCCTCGACTAGCGGGAGGGCGAACACCGGGGAGCTGTTTTTT
J: TRBJ2-2
size: NA
V: TRBV4-3
D: TRBD2

CDR3: CASSSHLGTQYF
DNA: TGTGCCAGCAGCTCCCACCTTGGTACGCAGTATTTT
J: TRBJ2-3
size: NA
V: TRBV9
D: NA

CDR3: CASSLGWNEQFF
DNA: TGTGCCAGCAGCTTAGGTTGGAATGAGCAGTTCTTC
J: TRBJ2-1
size: NA
V: TRBV13
D: NA

CDR3: CAIRIGLAANNEQFF
DNA: TGTGCCATCAGGATTGGACTAGCGGCTAACAATGAGCAGTTCTTC
J: TRBJ2-1
size: few
V: TRBV10-3
D: TRBD2

CDR3: CASSLVASGGVEQYF
DNA: TGTGCCAGCAGCTTAGTGGCTAGCGGGGGAGTGGAGCAGTACTTC
J: TRBJ2-7
size: once
V: TRBV7-9
D: TRBD2

CDR3: CASSLWDTSSYEQYF
DNA: TGTGCCAGCAGTTTATGGGACACAAGCTCCTACGAGCAGTACTTC
J: TRBJ2-7
size: NA
V: TRBV28
D: NA

CDR3: CASSADSSDIQYF
DNA: TGTGCCAGCAGCGCGGACAGTTCTGACATTCAGTACTTC
J: TRBJ2-4
size: NA
V: TRBV11-3
D: NA

CDR3: CASSKGYQETQYF
DNA: TGTGCCAGCAGTAAGGGCTACCAAGAGACCCAGTACTTC
J: TRBJ2-5
size: NA
V: TRBV11-2
D: NA

CDR3: CASSQDRLGVPDTQYF
DNA: TGTGCCAGTAGCCAGGACCGGTTGGGTGTCCCCGATACGCAGTATTTT
J: TRBJ2-3
size: NA
V: TRBV19
D: NA

CDR3: CAWGERGVREKLFF
DNA: TGTGCCTGGGGGGAGAGAGGGGTAAGGGAAAAACTGTTTTTT
J: TRBJ1-4
size: NA
V: TRBV30
D: NA

CDR3: CASSVDPLAGGETQYF
DNA: TGTGCCAGCAGCGTAGACCCGTTAGCGGGAGGGGAGACCCAGTACTTC
J: TRBJ2-5
size: NA
V: TRBV9
D: TRBD2

CDR3: CASIGPGQSINEQFF
DNA: TGTGCCAGTATTGGTCCGGGACAGTCTATCAATGAGCAGTTCTTC
J: TRBJ2-1
size: NA
V: TRBV19
D: TRBD1

CDR3: CASSQQPSQQGGYGYTF
DNA: TGTGCCAGCAGCCAGCAGCCCTCTCAACAGGGGGGCTATGGCTACACCTTC
J: TRBJ1-2
size: NA
V: TRBV7-2
D: TRBD1

CDR3: CASSSPRPVSIGELFF
DNA: TGTGCCAGCAGCTCGCCTCGACCGGTGTCCATCGGGGAGCTGTTTTTT
J: TRBJ2-2
size: NA
V: TRBV11-1
D: NA

CDR3: CASRGLSGGYTF
DNA: TGTGCCAGCAGGGGCCTATCGGGAGGCTACACCTTC
J: TRBJ1-2
size: NA
V: TRBV5-4
D: NA

CDR3: CASSVDVTMNTEAFF
DNA: TGTGCCAGCAGCGTAGATGTAACGATGAACACTGAAGCTTTCTTT
J: TRBJ1-1
size: NA
V: TRBV9
D: NA

CDR3: CASSPPDNYEQYF
DNA: TGTGCCAGCTCACCACCAGATAACTACGAGCAGTACTTC
J: TRBJ2-7
size: NA
V: TRBV18
D: NA

CDR3: CASSLGYNEQFF
DNA: TGTGCCAGCAGCTTAGGATACAATGAGCAGTTCTTC
J: TRBJ2-1
size: few
V: TRBV7-9
D: NA

CDR3: CASSGGTSGLYEQYF
DNA: TGTGCCAGCAGTGGGGGGACTAGCGGACTCTACGAGCAGTACTTC
J: TRBJ2-7
size: few
V: TRBV6-1
D: TRBD2

CDR3: CASSPAAGYEQYF
DNA: TGTGCCAGCAGCCCCGCGGCGGGCTACGAGCAGTACTTC
J: TRBJ2-7
size: NA
V: TRBV7-2
D: NA

CDR3: CASSLGTSGSPETQYF
DNA: TGTGCCAGCAGCTTAGGGACTAGCGGGAGCCCAGAGACCCAGTACTTC
J: TRBJ2-5
size: NA
V: TRBV7-3
D: TRBD2

CDR3: CAISVAGGDYEQYF
DNA: TGTGCCATCAGTGTTGCAGGGGGGGACTACGAGCAGTACTTC
J: TRBJ2-7
size: NA
V: TRBV10-3
D: NA

CDR3: CASSITASGRNEQFF
DNA: TGTGCCAGCAGCATCACTGCTAGCGGGAGAAATGAGCAGTTCTTC
J: TRBJ2-1
size: NA
V: TRBV7-2
D: TRBD2

CDR3: CASRPGQGRYEQFF
DNA: TGTGCCAGCAGACCTGGACAGGGTAGGTATGAGCAGTTCTTC
J: TRBJ2-1
size: NA
V: TRBV7-8
D: TRBD1

CDR3: CASSATGHLTDTQYF
DNA: TGTGCCAGCAGCGCCACAGGGCATCTCACAGATACGCAGTATTTT
J: TRBJ2-3
size: NA
V: TRBV5-8
D: NA

CDR3: CASSPGAGANYGYTF
DNA: TGTGCCAGCAGCCCCGGAGCGGGGGCCAACTATGGCTACACCTTC
J: TRBJ1-2
size: NA
V: TRBV28
D: NA

CDR3: CASSSSGTNTGELFF
DNA: TGCGCCAGCAGCTCTAGCGGGACGAACACCGGGGAGCTGTTTTTT
J: TRBJ2-2
size: NA
V: TRBV5-1
D: TRBD2

CDR3: CSAVAGEETQYF
DNA: TGCAGCGCGGTAGCGGGAGAAGAGACCCAGTACTTC
J: TRBJ2-5
size: NA
V: TRBV29-1
D: TRBD2

CDR3: CASRNLAEAAEQFF
DNA: TGTGCCAGCAGGAATCTAGCGGAGGCTGCGGAGCAGTTCTTC
J: TRBJ2-1
size: NA
V: TRBV11-2
D: TRBD2

CDR3: CASSLAIATDTQYF
DNA: TGTGCCAGCAGCTTGGCCATAGCCACAGATACGCAGTATTTT
J: TRBJ2-3
size: NA
V: TRBV7-2
D: NA

CDR3: CASSSDSESYYGYTF
DNA: TGTGCCAGTAGTTCTGACAGTGAATCCTACTATGGCTACACCTTC
J: TRBJ1-2
size: NA
V: TRBV19
D: NA

CDR3: CASGFDGSTDTQYF
DNA: TGTGCTAGTGGTTTTGACGGCTCTACAGATACGCAGTATTTT
J: TRBJ2-3
size: NA
V: TRBV12-5
D: NA

CDR3: CASSPVPSGELFF
DNA: TGCGCCAGCAGCCCGGTCCCTAGCGGGGAGCTGTTTTTT
J: TRBJ2-2
size: NA
V: TRBV5-1
D: NA

CDR3: CASSLGLAGSEAEQYF
DNA: TGTGCCAGCAGCTTGGGACTAGCGGGATCGGAGGCCGAGCAGTACTTC
J: TRBJ2-7
size: NA
V: TRBV9
D: TRBD2

CDR3: CASSSGQDNSPLHF
DNA: TGTGCCAGCAGCAGCGGACAGGATAATTCACCCCTCCACTTT
J: TRBJ1-6
size: NA
V: TRBV6-6
D: TRBD1